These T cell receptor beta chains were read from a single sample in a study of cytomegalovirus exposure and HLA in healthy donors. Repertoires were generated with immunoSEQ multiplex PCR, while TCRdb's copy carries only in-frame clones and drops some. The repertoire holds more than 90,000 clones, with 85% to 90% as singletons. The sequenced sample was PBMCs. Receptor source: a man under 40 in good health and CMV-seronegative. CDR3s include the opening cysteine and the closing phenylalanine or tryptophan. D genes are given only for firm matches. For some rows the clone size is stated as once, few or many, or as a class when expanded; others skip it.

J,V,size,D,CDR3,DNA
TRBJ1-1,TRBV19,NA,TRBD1,CASSVPGQGPEAFF,TGTGCCAGTAGTGTCCCTGGACAGGGTCCTGAAGCTTTCTTT
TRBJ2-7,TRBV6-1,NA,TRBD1,CASSEDPSGTGGEQYF,TGTGCCAGCAGTGAAGATCCATCCGGGACAGGGGGGGAGCAGTACTTC
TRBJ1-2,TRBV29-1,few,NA,CSVPENYGYTF,TGCAGCGTTCCGGAGAACTATGGCTACACCTTC
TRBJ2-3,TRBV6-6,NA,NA,CASSYSSSTDTQYF,TGTGCCAGCAGTTACTCATCCTCCACAGATACGCAGTATTTT
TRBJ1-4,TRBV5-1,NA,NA,CASSFRGETNEKLFF,TGCGCCAGCAGCTTCAGGGGAGAAACTAATGAAAAACTGTTTTTT
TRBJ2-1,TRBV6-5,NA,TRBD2,CASTQRGRANEQFF,TGTGCCAGCACCCAGCGGGGCAGGGCGAATGAGCAGTTCTTC
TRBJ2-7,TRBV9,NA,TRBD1,CASSVTGGLGYEQYF,TGTGCCAGCAGCGTAACAGGGGGCTTAGGGTACGAGCAGTACTTC
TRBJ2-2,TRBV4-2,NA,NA,CASSQGQDTGELFF,TGTGCCAGCAGCCAAGGACAGGACACCGGGGAGCTGTTTTTT
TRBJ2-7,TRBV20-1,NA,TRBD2,CSANSGSMYF,TGCAGTGCTAATAGCGGGAGTATGTACTTC
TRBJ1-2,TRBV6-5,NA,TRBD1,CASSYSDRDYGYTF,TGTGCCAGCAGTTACTCTGACAGGGACTATGGCTACACCTTC
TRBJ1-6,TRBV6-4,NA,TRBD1,CASSSRTGNSPLHF,TGTGCCAGCAGTTCGCGGACAGGGAATTCACCCCTCCACTTT
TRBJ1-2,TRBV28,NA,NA,CASSLLAGNYGYTF,TGTGCCAGCAGTTTATTGGCAGGCAACTATGGCTACACCTTC
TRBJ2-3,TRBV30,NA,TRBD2,CARTGTSVNTQYF,TGTGCCCGGACCGGGACTAGCGTGAATACGCAGTATTTT
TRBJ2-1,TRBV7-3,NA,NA,CASSLGAGQSYNEQFF,TGTGCCAGCAGCTTAGGTGCGGGCCAATCCTACAATGAGCAGTTCTTC
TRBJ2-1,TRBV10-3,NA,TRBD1,CAISESGQGIYNEQFF,TGTGCCATCAGTGAGTCGGGACAGGGGATTTACAATGAGCAGTTCTTC
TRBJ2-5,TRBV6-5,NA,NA,CASSYERQETQYF,TGTGCCAGCAGTTACGAGAGGCAAGAGACCCAGTACTTC
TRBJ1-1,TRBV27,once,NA,CASSLSSTGNTEAFF,TGTGCCAGCAGTTTATCGTCAACAGGGAACACTGAAGCTTTCTTT
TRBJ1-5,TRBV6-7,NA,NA,CASSYSGLSSNQPQHF,TGTGCCAGCAGTTACTCGGGCTTATCGAGCAATCAGCCCCAGCATTTT
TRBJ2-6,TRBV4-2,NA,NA,CASSQRWAGANVLTF,TGTGCCAGCAGCCAGCGGTGGGCTGGGGCCAACGTCCTGACTTTC
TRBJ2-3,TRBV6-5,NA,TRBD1,CASGSDRATDTQYF,TGTGCCAGCGGTTCTGACAGGGCCACAGATACGCAGTATTTT
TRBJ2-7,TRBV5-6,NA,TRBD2,CASSLGAGGWYSYEQYF,TGTGCCAGCAGCTTGGGAGCGGGAGGGTGGTACTCCTACGAGCAGTACTTC
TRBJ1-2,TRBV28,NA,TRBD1,CASSSGQASYGYTF,TGTGCCAGCAGTTCTGGACAGGCGAGCTATGGCTACACCTTC
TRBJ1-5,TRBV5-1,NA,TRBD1,CASSLETGNQPQHF,TGCGCCAGCAGCTTGGAGACAGGGAATCAGCCCCAGCATTTT
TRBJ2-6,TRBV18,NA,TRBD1,CASSLRQGAGANVLTF,TGTGCCAGCTCGCTTAGACAGGGCGCTGGGGCCAACGTCCTGACTTTC
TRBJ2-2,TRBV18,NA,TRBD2,CASSPTSGGRTGELFF,TGTGCCAGCTCACCTACTAGCGGGGGCCGCACCGGGGAGCTGTTTTTT
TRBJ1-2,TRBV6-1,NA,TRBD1,CASRNTDRGRSGYTF,TGTGCCAGCAGGAATACTGACAGGGGTCGGTCTGGCTACACCTTC
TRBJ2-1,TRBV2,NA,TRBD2,CASETSGYNEQFF,TGTGCCAGCGAGACTAGCGGGTACAATGAGCAGTTCTTC
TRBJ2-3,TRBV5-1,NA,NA,CASSMGVGDTDTQYF,TGCGCCAGCAGCATGGGGGTCGGGGACACAGATACGCAGTATTTT
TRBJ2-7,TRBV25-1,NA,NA,CASSPPGSHGLEQYF,TGTGCCAGCAGTCCCCCGGGGTCTCACGGACTCGAGCAGTACTTC
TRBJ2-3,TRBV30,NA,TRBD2,CAWSGSSGSTDTQYF,TGTGCCTGGAGTGGAAGTAGCGGGAGTACAGATACGCAGTATTTT
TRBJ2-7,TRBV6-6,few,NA,CASSRGDYEQYF,TGTGCCAGCAGCCGCGGAGACTACGAGCAGTACTTC
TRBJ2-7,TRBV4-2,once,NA,CASSQEGGQLLYEQYF,TGTGCCAGCAGCCAAGAGGGGGGACAGTTACTCTACGAGCAGTACTTC